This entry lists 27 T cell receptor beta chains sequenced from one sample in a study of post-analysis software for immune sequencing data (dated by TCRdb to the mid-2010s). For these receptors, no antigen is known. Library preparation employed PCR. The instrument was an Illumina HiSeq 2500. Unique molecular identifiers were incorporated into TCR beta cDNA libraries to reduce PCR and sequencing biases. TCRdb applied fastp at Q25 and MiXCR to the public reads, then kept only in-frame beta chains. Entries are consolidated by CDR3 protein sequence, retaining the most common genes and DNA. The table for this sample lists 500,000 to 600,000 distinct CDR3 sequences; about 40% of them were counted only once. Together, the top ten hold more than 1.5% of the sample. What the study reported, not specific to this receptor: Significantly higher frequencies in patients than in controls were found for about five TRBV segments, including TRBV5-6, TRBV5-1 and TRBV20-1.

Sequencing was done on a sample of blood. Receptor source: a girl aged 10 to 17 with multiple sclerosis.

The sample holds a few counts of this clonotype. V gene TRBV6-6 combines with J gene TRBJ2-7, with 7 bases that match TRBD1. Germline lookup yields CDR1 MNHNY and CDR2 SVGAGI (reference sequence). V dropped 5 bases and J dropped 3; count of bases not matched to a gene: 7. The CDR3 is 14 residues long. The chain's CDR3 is CASSQGQTIYEQYF. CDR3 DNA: TGTGCCAGCAGTCAGGGACAGACGATCTACGAGCAGTACTTC.

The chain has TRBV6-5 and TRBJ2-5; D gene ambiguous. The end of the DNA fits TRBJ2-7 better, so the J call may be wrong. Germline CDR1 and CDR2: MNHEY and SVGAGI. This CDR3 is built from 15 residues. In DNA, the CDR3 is TGTGCCAGCAGTTACTCGATAGCACAGATGAGCGAGCAGTACTTC. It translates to CASSYSIAQMSEQYF.

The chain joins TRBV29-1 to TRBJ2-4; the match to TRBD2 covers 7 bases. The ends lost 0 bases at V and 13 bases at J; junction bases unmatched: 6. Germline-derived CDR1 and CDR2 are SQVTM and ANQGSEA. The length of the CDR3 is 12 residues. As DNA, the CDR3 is TGCAGCGTTGAAGATCCGGGGGAGGGGCAGTACTTC. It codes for CSVEDPGEGQYF.

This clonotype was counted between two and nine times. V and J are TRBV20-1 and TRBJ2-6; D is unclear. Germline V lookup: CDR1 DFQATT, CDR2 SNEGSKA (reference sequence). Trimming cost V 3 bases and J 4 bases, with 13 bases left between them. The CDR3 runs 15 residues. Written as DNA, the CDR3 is TGCAGTGCTAGTGTTCGGGTTTCCGGGGCCAACGTCCTGACTTTC. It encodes CSASVRVSGANVLTF.

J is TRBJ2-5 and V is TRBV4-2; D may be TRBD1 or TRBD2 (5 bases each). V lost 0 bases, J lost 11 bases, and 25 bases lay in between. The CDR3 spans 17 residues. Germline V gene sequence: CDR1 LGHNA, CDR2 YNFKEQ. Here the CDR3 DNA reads TGTGCCAGCAGCCAAGATTGGATCGGGACGGTGAACAATGAGCAGTACTTC. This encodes CASSQDWIGTVNNEQYF.

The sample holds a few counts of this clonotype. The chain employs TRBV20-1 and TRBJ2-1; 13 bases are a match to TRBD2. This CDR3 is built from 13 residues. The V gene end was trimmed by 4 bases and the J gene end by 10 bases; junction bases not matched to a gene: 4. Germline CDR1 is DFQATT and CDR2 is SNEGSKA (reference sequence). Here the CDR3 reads CSAKGLAGYEQFF. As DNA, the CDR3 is TGCAGTGCTAAGGGACTAGCGGGATACGAGCAGTTCTTC.

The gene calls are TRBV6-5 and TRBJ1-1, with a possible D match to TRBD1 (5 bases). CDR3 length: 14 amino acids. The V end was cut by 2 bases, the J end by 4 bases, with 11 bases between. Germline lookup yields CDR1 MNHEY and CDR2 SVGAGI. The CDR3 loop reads CASSYGGGVTEAFF. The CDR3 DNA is TGTGCCAGCAGTTACGGGGGGGGTGTCACTGAAGCTTTCTTT.

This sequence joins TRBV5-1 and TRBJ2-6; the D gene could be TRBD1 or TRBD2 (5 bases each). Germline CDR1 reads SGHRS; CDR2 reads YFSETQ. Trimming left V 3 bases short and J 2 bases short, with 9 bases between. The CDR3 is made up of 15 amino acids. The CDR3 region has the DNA TGCGCCAGCAGCTCAGGGAGCCCTGGGGCCAACGTCCTGACTTTC. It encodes CASSSGSPGANVLTF.

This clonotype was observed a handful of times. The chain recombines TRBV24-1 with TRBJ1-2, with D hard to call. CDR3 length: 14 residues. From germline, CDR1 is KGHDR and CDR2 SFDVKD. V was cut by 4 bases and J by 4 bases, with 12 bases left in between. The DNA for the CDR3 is TGTGCCACCAGTGACCCGAGACTGATCTATGGCTACACCTTC. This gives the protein CATSDPRLIYGYTF.

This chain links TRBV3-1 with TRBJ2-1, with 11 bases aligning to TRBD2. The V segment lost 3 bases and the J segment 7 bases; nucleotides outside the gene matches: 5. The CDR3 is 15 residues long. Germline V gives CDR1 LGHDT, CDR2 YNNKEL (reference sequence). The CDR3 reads CASSHRLAGKNEQFF. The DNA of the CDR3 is TGTGCCAGCAGCCATCGACTAGCGGGGAAGAATGAGCAGTTCTTC.

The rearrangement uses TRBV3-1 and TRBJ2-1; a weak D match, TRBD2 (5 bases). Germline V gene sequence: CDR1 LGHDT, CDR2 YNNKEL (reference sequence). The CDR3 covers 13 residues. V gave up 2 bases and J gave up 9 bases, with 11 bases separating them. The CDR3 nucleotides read TGTGCCAGCAGCCAAACTAGGATCGGTGAGCAGTTCTTC. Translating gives CASSQTRIGEQFF.

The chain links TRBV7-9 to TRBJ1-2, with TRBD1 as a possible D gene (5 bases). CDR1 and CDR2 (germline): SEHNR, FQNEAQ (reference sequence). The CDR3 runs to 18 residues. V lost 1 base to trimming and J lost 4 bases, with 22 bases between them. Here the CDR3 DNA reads TGTGCCAGCAGCTTAGGGGGTGGATGGAACAGGCCTACCTATGGCTACACCTTC. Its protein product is CASSLGGGWNRPTYGYTF. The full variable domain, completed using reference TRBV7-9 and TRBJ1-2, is DTGVSQNPRHKITKRGQNVTFRCDPISEHNRLYWYRQTLGQGPEFLTYFQNEAQLEKSRLLSDRFSAERPKGSFSTLEIQRTEQGDSAMYLCASSLGGGWNRPTYGYTFGSGTRLTVV.

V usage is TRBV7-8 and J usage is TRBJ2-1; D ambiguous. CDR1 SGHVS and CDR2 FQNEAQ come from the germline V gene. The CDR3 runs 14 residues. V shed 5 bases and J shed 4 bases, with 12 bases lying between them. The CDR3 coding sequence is TGTGCCAGCAGCCATGACTTGCTATACAATGAGCAGTTCTTC. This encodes CASSHDLLYNEQFF.

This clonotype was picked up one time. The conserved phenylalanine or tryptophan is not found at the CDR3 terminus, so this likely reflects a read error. CDR3: CASSPTGDTQYS. The CDR3 nucleotides read TGTGCCAGCAGTCCGACAGGAGATACGCAGTATTCT. The V and J genes are TRBV12-3 or TRBV12-4 and TRBJ2-3, with a tentative D call TRBD1 (6 bases). This CDR3 comprises 12 residues. Trimming took 5 bases from V and 5 from J, leaving 8 bases between them.

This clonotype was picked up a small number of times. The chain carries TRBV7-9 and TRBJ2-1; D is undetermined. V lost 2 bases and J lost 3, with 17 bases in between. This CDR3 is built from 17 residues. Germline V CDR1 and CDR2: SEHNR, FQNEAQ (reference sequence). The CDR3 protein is CASSLLAQTYHYNEQFF. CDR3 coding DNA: TGTGCCAGCAGCTTACTGGCGCAGACCTACCACTACAATGAGCAGTTCTTC.

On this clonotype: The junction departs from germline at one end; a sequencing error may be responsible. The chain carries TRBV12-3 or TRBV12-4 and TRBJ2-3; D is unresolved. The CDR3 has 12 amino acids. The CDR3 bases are TGTGCCAGCAGCCTCACCACAGATGCGCAGTATTTT. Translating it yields CASSLTTDAQYF.

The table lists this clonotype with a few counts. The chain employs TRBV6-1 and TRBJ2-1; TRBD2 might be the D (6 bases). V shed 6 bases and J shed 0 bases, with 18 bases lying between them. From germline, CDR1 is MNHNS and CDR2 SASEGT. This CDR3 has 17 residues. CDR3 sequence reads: CASRHRGRLSSYNEQFF. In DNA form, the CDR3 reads TGTGCCAGCAGGCACCGAGGGAGGTTAAGCTCCTACAATGAGCAGTTCTTC.

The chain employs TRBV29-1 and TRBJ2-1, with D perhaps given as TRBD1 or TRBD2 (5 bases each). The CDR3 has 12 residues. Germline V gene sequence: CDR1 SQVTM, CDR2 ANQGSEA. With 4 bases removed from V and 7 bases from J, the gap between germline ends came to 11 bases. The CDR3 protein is CSVVPGPNEQFF. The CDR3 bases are TGCAGCGTTGTTCCGGGACCTAATGAGCAGTTCTTC.

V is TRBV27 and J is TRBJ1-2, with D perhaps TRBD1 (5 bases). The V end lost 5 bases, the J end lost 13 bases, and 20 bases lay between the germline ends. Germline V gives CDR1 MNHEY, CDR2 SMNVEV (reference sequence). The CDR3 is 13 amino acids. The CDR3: CASSQNRDGGSTF. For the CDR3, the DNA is TGTGCCAGCAGTCAGAACCGGGACGGTGGTTCCACCTTC.

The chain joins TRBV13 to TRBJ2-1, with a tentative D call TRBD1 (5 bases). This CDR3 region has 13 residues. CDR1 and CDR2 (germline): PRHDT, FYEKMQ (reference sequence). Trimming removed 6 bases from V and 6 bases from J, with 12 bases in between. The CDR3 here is CASRWGPSNEQFF. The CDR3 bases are TGTGCCAGCAGATGGGGCCCATCCAATGAGCAGTTCTTC.

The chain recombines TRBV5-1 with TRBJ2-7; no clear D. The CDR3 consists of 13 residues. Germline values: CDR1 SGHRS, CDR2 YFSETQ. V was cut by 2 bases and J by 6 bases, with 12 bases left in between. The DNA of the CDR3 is TGCGCCAGCAGCTTCACGGGCCATCCCGAGCAGTACTTC. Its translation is CASSFTGHPEQYF. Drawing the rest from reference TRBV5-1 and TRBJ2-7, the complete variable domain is KAGVTQTPRYLIKTRGQQVTLSCSPISGHRSVSWYQQTPGQGLQFLFEYFSETQRNKGNFPGRFSGRQFSNSRSEMNVSTLELGDSALYLCASSFTGHPEQYFGPGTRLTVT.

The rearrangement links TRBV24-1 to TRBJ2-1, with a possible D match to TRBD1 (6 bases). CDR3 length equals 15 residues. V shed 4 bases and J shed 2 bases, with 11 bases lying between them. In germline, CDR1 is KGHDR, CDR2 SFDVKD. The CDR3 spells CATSESGQPYNEQFF. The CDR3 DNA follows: TGTGCCACCAGTGAAAGTGGACAGCCCTACAATGAGCAGTTCTTC.

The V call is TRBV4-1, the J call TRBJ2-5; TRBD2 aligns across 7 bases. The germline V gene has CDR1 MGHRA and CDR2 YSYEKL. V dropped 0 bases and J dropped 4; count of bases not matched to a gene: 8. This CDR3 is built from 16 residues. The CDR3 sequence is CASSQDGRGRRETQYF. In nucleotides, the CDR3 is TGCGCCAGCAGCCAAGATGGGCGGGGGAGGAGAGAGACCCAGTACTTC.

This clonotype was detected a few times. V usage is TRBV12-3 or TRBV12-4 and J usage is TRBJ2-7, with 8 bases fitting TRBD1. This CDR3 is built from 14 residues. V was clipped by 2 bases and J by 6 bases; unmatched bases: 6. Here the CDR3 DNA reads TGTGCCAGCAGTTTACGCAGGGGGCGCGGCGAGCAGTACTTC. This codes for CASSLRRGRGEQYF.

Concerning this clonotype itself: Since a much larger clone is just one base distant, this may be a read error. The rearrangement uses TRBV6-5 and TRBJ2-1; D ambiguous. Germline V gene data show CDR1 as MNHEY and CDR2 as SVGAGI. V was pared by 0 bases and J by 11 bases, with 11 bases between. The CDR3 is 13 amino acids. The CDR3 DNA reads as TGTGCCAGCAGTTACTCGATGGGGAATAAGCAGTTCTTC. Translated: CASSYSMGNKQFF.

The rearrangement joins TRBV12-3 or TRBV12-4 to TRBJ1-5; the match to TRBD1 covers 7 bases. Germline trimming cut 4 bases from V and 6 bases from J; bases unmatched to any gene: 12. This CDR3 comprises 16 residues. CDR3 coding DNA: TGTGCCAGCAGTTGGGGAGGGGGCGGTGAGGGTCAGCCCCAGCATTTT. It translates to CASSWGGGGEGQPQHF.

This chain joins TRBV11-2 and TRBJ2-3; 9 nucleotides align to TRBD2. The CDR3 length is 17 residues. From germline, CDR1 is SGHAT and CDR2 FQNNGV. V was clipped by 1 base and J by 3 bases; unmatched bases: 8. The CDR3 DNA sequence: TGTGCCAGCAGCTTAGGCGGACTAGCGATGTCGACAGATACGCAGTATTTT. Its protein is CASSLGGLAMSTDTQYF.